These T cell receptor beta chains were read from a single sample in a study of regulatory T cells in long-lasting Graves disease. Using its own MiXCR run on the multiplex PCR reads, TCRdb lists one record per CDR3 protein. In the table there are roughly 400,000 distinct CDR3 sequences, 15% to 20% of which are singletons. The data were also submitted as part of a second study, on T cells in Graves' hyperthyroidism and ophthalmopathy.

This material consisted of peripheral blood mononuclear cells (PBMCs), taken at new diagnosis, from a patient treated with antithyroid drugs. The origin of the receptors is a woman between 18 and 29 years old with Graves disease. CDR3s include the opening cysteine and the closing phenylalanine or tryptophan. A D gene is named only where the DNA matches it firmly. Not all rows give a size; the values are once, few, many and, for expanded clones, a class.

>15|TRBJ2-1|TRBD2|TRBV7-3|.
CASSRGEREGNEQFF
TGTGCCAGCAGCCGAGGAGAGCGGGAGGGCAATGAGCAGTTCTTC
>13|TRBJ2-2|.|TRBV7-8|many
CASSLTKPGELFF
TGTGCCAGCAGCTTGACAAAACCCGGGGAGCTGTTTTTT
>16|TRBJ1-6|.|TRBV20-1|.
CSARVAEGAYNSPLHF
TGCAGTGCTAGAGTCGCCGAGGGAGCTTATAATTCACCCCTCCACTTT
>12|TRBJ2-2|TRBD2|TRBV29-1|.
CSVQREAGELFF
TGCAGCGTGCAGCGGGAGGCCGGGGAGCTGTTTTTT
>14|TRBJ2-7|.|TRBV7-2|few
CASSSRSRSYEQYF
TGTGCCAGCAGCTCCCGGAGTAGATCCTACGAGCAGTACTTC
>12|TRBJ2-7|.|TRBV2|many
CASRDDIYEQYF
TGTGCCAGCAGAGACGACATCTACGAGCAGTACTTC
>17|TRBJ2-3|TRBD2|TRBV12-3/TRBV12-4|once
CASSLPGTSGDSDTQYF
TGTGCCAGCAGTTTACCGGGGACTAGCGGGGATTCAGATACGCAGTATTTT
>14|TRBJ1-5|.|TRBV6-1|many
CASSVIGSPQPQHF
TGTGCCAGCAGTGTGATCGGATCCCCTCAGCCCCAGCATTTT
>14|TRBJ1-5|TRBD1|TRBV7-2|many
CASSEQGSLQPQHF
TGTGCCAGCAGCGAACAGGGGAGTTTACAGCCCCAGCATTTT
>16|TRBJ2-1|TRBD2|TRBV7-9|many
CASSFFPWEGYNEQFF
TGTGCCAGCAGCTTTTTTCCGTGGGAGGGATACAATGAGCAGTTCTTC
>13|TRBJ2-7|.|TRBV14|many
CASSQSTAPWQYF
TGTGCCAGCAGCCAATCGACAGCCCCCTGGCAGTACTTC
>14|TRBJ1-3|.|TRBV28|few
CASRVMGSGNTIYF
TGTGCCAGCAGGGTGATGGGTTCTGGAAACACCATATATTTT
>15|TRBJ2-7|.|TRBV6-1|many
CASSEAKGSPYEQYF
TGTGCCAGCAGTGAAGCAAAGGGGAGCCCCTACGAGCAGTACTTC
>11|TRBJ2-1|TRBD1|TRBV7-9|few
CASRAGGGVFF
TGTGCCAGCAGAGCAGGGGGCGGAGTTTTCTTC
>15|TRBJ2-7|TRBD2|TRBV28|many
CASLMAGGRANEQYF
TGTGCCAGCCTAATGGCCGGGGGGAGGGCCAACGAGCAGTACTTC
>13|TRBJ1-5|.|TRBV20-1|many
CSARQGGNQPQHF
TGCAGTGCTAGGCAGGGAGGCAATCAGCCCCAGCATTTT
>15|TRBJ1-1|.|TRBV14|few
CASSHRGHSGTEAFF
TGTGCCAGCAGCCACCGAGGGCACAGCGGGACTGAAGCTTTCTTT
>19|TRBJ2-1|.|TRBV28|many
CASSTPGVFGGGPLNEQFF
TGTGCCAGCAGCACCCCAGGGGTTTTTGGGGGAGGGCCGCTCAATGAGCAGTTCTTC
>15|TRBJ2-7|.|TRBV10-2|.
CASQVSAPSSYEQYF
TGCGCCAGTCAGGTATCGGCGCCGAGCTCCTACGAGCAGTACTTC
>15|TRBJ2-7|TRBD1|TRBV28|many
CASSLYGTANYEQYF
TGTGCCAGCAGTTTATACGGGACAGCGAACTACGAGCAGTACTTC
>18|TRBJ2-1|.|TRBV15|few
CATSRVLMRKGSYNEQFF
TGTGCCACCAGCAGGGTACTTATGCGGAAGGGTTCCTACAATGAGCAGTTCTTC
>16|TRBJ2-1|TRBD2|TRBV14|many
CASSQHTSGFYNEQFF
TGTGCCAGCAGCCAACACACTAGCGGGTTTTACAATGAGCAGTTCTTC
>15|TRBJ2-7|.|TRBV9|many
CASSVGGPGAYEQYF
TGTGCCAGCAGCGTAGGTGGACCAGGTGCCTACGAGCAGTACTTC
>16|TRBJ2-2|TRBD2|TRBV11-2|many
CASSSWGGSNTGELFF
TGTGCCAGCAGCTCTTGGGGGGGTTCGAACACCGGGGAGCTGTTTTTT
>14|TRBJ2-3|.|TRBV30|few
CAWSDLRQRDTQYF
TGTGCCTGGAGTGACCTGAGACAAAGAGATACGCAGTATTTT
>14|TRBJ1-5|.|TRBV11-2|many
CASSLDSGDQPQHF
TGTGCCAGCAGCTTAGATTCGGGAGATCAGCCCCAGCATTTT
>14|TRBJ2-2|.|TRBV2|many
CATRGVANTGELFF
TGTGCCACCCGCGGGGTCGCGAACACCGGGGAGCTGTTTTTT
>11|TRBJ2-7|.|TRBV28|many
CASSLPGEQYF
TGTGCCAGCAGTCTACCAGGCGAGCAGTACTTC
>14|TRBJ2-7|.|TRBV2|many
CASRRQSSSYEQYF
TGTGCCAGCAGACGACAATCAAGCTCCTACGAGCAGTACTTC
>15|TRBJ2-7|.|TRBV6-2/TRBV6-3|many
CASSYSSHRGYEQYF
TGTGCCAGCAGTTACTCGAGTCATAGGGGCTACGAGCAGTACTTC
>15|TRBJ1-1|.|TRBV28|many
CASTLIGHVETEAFF
TGTGCCAGCACCTTAATCGGCCATGTTGAGACTGAAGCTTTCTTT
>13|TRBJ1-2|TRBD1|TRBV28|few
CASHRDSNYGYTF
TGTGCCAGCCACCGGGACAGTAACTATGGCTACACCTTC
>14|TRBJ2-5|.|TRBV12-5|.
CASGCRGLRETQYF
TGTGCTAGTGGTTGCCGCGGGCTGCGGGAGACCCAGTACTTC